The rows below give T cell receptor beta chains drawn from one sample of a study of long-term antiretroviral therapy in people with HIV. Some clones are missing from TCRdb's copy, which holds only in-frame ones; the method was immunoSEQ multiplex PCR. In the table there are under 25,000 clones, about 85% of which are singletons. The starting material was unsorted PBMCs, obtained 1.6 years after starting antiretroviral therapy. The receptor source for this set is a man in his forties or fifties with HIV. Both conserved end residues are part of each CDR3. A D gene is named only where the DNA matches it firmly. Not all rows give a size; the values are once, few, many and, for expanded clones, a class.

d_call clone_size j_call v_call cdr3_aa cdr3_nt
. . TRBJ2-7 TRBV11-2 CASSHTAGTEQYF TGTGCCAGCAGCCACACGGCAGGGACCGAGCAGTACTTC
TRBD1 . TRBJ1-3 TRBV19 CASTETGSGNTIYF TGTGCCAGTACCGAGACAGGGTCTGGAAACACCATATATTTT
. . TRBJ2-7 TRBV5-1 CASSEHDEQYF TGCGCCAGCAGCGAACACGACGAGCAGTACTTC
TRBD2 . TRBJ2-1 TRBV19 CASSMGGRGNEQFF TGTGCCAGTAGTATGGGCGGGAGAGGCAATGAGCAGTTCTTC
TRBD1 . TRBJ2-5 TRBV6-6 CASSYSSSAQGAQYF TGTGCCAGCAGTTACTCAAGTTCAGCCCAGGGGGCCCAGTACTTC
TRBD1 . TRBJ2-3 TRBV5-1 CASSSDRERRTDTQYF TGCGCCAGCAGCTCGGACAGGGAGAGACGCACAGATACGCAGTATTTT
. once TRBJ1-1 TRBV5-1 CASSLRGGKMDTEAFF TGCGCCAGCAGCTTGAGGGGCGGTAAGATGGACACTGAAGCTTTCTTT
. . TRBJ2-1 TRBV11-3 CASSFSGPDNEQFF TGTGCCAGCAGCTTTTCCGGGCCTGATAATGAGCAGTTCTTC
TRBD1 . TRBJ1-5 TRBV5-8 CASSLARTGGYSNQPQHF TGTGCCAGCAGCTTGGCAAGGACAGGGGGATATAGCAATCAGCCCCAGCATTTT
TRBD1 . TRBJ2-7 TRBV10-2 CASSESMGQGRYEQYF TGCGCCAGCAGTGAGTCTATGGGACAGGGGCGGTACGAGCAGTACTTC
. . TRBJ1-4 TRBV7-2 CASSFRGEKLFF TGTGCCAGCAGCTTCCGAGGTGAAAAACTGTTTTTT
. once TRBJ2-7 TRBV6-6 CASSGGITYEQYF TGTGCCAGCAGTGGGGGCATCACCTACGAGCAGTACTTC
. . TRBJ1-5 TRBV7-9 CASSPLDSNQPQHF TGTGCCAGCAGCCCACTTGACAGCAATCAGCCCCAGCATTTT